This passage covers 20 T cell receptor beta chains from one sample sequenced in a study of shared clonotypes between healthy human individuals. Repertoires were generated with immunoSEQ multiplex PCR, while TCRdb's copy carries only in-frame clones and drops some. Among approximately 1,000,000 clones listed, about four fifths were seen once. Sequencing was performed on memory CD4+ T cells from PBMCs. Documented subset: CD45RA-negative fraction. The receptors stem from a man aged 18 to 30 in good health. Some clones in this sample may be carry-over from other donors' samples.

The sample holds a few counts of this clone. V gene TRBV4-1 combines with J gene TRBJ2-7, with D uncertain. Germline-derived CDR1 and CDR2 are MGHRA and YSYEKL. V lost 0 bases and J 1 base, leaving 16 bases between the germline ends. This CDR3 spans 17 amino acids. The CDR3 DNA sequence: TGCGCCAGCAGCCAAGAGGCATCGGCGGCGTTTTCCTACGAGCAGTACTTC. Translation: CASSQEASAAFSYEQYF.

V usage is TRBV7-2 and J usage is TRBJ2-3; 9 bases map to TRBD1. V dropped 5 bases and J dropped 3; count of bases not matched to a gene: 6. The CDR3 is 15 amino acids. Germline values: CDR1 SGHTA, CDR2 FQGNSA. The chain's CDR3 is CASSQGTGLTDTQYF. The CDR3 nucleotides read TGTGCCAGCAGCCAGGGGACAGGGTTGACAGATACGCAGTATTTT.

The CDR3 coding sequence is TGTGCCAGCAGCCGCGTACGGGGATCCTACGAGCAGTACTTC. As protein: CASSRVRGSYEQYF. The genes are TRBV7-2 and TRBJ2-7, with a weak D call TRBD2 (5 bases). CDR3 length equals 14 residues. CDR1 SGHTA and CDR2 FQGNSA come from the germline V gene. Trimming took off 5 bases at V and 1 base at J, with 12 bases between the two ends.

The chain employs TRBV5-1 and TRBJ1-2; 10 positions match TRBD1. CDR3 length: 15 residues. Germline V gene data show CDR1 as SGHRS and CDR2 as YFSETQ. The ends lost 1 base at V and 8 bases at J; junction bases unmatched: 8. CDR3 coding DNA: TGCGCCAGCAGCTTGATAGAGACAGGGGGCAGCGGCTACACCTTC. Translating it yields CASSLIETGGSGYTF.

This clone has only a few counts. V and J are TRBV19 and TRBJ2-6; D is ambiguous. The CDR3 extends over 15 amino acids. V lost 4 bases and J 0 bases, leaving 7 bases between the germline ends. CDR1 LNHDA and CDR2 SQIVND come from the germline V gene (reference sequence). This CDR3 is CASSTLISGANVLTF. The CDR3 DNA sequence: TGTGCCAGTAGTACCTTAATCTCTGGGGCCAACGTCCTGACTTTC.

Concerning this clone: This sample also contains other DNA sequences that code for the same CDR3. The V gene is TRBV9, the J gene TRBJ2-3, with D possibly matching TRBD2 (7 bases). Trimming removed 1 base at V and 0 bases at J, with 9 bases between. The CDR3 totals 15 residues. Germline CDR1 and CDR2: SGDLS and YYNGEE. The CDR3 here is CASSVPGGSTDTQYF. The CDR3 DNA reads TGTGCCAGCAGCGTACCGGGGGGCAGCACAGATACGCAGTATTTT.

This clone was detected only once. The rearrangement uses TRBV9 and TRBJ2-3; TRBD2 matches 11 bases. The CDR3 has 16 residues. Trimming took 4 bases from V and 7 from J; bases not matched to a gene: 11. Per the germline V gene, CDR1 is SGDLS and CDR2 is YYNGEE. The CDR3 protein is CASSTTSGRGWNTQYF. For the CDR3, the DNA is TGTGCCAGCAGCACCACTAGCGGGAGAGGGTGGAATACGCAGTATTTT.

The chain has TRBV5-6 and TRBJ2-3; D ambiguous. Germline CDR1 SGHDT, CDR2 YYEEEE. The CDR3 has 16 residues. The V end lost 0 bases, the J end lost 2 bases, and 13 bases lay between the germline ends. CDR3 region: CASSLGLGSDTDTQYF. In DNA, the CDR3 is TGTGCCAGCAGCTTGGGGTTAGGAAGCGACACAGATACGCAGTATTTT.

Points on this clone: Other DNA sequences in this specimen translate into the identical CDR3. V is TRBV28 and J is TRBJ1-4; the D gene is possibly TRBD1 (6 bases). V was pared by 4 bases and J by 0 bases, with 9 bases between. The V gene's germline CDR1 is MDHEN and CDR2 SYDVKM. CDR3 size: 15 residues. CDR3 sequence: CASSSPGATNEKLFF. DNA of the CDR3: TGTGCCAGCAGTTCGCCAGGGGCAACTAATGAAAAACTGTTTTTT.

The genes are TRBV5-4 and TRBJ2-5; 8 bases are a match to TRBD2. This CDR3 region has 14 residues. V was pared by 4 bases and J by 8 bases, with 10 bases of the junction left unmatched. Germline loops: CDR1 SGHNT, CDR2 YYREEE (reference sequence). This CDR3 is CASSPDSAGGTQYF. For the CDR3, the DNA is TGTGCCAGCAGCCCGGACTCTGCGGGGGGCACCCAGTACTTC.

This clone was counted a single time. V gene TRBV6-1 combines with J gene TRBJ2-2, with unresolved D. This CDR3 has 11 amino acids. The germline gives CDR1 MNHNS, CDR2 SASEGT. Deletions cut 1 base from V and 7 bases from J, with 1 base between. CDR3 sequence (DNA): TGTGCCAGCAGTGAAGGCGGGGAGCTGTTTTTT. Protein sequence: CASSEGGELFF.

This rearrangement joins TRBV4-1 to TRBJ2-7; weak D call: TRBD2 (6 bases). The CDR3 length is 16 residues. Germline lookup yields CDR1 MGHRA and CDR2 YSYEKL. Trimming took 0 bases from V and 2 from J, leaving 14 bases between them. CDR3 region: CASSQDKLAATYEQYF. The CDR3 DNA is TGCGCCAGCAGCCAAGATAAGTTAGCGGCCACCTACGAGCAGTACTTC.

The chain's CDR3 is CASSRTVNPNSPLHF. The CDR3 DNA reads TGTGCCAGCAGCAGGACTGTGAACCCCAATTCACCCCTCCACTTT. The chain recombines TRBV2 with TRBJ1-6; D remains ambiguous. Between the trimmed V and J ends, which lost 6 bases and 7 bases, there was a span of 16 bases. Germline CDR1 reads SNHLY; CDR2 reads FYNNEI. There are 15 residues in the CDR3. The variable domain in full, with the rest retrieved from reference TRBV2 and TRBJ1-6, is EPEVTQTPSHQVTQMGQEVILRCVPISNHLYFYWYRQILGQKVEFLVSFYNNEISEKSEIFDDQFSVERPDGSNFTLKIRSTKLEDSAMYFCASSRTVNPNSPLHFGNGTRLTVT.

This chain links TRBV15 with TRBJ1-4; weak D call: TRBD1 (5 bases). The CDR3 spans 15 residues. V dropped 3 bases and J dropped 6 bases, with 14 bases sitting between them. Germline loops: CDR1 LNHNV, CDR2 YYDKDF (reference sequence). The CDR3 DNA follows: TGTGCCACCAGCAGTGGGGACCTTAGACATGAAAAACTGTTTTTT. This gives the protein CATSSGDLRHEKLFF.

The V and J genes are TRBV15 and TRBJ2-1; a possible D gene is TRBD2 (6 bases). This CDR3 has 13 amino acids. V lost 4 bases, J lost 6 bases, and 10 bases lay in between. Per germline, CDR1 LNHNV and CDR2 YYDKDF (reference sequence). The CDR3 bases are TGTGCCACCAGCAAAAGACTAGGCAATGAGCAGTTCTTC. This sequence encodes CATSKRLGNEQFF.

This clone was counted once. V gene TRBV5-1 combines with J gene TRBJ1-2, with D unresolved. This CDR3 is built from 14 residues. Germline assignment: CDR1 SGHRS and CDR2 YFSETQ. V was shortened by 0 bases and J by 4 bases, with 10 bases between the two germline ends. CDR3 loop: CASSLEDGAYGYTF. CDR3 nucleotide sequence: TGCGCCAGCAGCTTGGAGGACGGTGCCTATGGCTACACCTTC.

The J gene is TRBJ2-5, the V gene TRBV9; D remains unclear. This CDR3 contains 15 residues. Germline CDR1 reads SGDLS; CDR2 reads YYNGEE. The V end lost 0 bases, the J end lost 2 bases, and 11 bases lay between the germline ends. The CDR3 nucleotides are TGTGCCAGCAGCGTAGCTCCCGGCAGTCAAGAGACCCAGTACTTC. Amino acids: CASSVAPGSQETQYF.

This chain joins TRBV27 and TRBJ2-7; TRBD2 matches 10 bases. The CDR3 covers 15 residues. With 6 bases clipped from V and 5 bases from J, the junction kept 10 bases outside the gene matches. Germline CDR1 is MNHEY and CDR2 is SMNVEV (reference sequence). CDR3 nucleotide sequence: TGTGCCAGCAGGTCCGCTAGCGGGAGTACTCACGAGCAGTACTTC. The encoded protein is CASRSASGSTHEQYF.

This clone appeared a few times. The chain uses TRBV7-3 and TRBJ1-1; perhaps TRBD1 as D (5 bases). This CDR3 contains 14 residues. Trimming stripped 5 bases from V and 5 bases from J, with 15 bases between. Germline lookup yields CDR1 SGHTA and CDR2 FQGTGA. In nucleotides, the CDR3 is TGTGCCAGCAGCCCAGGGACGACAGCGACTGAAGCTTTCTTT. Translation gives CASSPGTTATEAFF.

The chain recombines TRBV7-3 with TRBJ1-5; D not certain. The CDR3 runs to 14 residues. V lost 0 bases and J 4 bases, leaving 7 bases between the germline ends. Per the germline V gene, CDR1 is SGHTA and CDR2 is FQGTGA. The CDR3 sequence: CASSLTGENQPQHF. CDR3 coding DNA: TGTGCCAGCAGCTTAACGGGAGAAAATCAGCCCCAGCATTTT.